This T cell receptor (beta chain) was recorded in a study of T cell changes during pregnancy in multiple sclerosis. Germline CDR1 is LNHDA and CDR2 is SQIVND (reference sequence). Trimming shortened V by 3 bases and J by 3 bases, and 3 bases separated the two germline ends. The CDR3 spans 11 residues. Sequencing used immunoSEQ multiplex PCR; TCRdb keeps in-frame clones, though not all of them. The sample includes over 20,000 clones, 91% of them seen just once. The input for sequencing was CD4+ T cells from peripheral blood mononuclear cells, taken in the third trimester of pregnancy. The clonotype was recovered from a female donor in good health, enrolled as a control in a pregnancy study. The chain has TRBV19 and TRBJ2-7; D ambiguous. CDR3 protein: CASSINYEQYF. The CDR3 nucleotides read TGTGCCAGTAGTATCAACTACGAGCAGTACTTC.